Described below is a single T cell receptor (beta chain) sequence and its context. What this receptor recognizes is not known. One base away there is no much larger clone; base qualities are not given. This entry belongs to a study of blood T cell repertoires in COVID-19 (dated by TCRdb to the early 2020s). Background for the entire study: Samples from collaborators originated in the United States, Italy and Spain and spanned both the acute and convalescent phases of COVID-19. Deeply sampled blood TCRbeta repertoires from subjects exposed to, actively infected with, or recovered from COVID-19 were included in the dataset. The prospective study material was composed of cDNA or gDNA derived from T cells, B-cell-depleted T cells, or PBMCs. Where HLA class I and class II types were available, the types were taken from metadata supplied by the sample provider, not from assay-based typing. Samples were obtained from the ongoing ImmuneRACE study (first 160 participants) and from about 1,300 subjects provided by 6 global collaborators. A freely available public database, intended as a resource for researchers studying the immune response to SARS-CoV-2, is where the repertoires were released. The sample metadata nearly always contained a de-identified subject ID, COVID-19 status, age in years and sex. Overall results and qualifications from the work: The amount of clinical and demographic metadata varied by source and participant and was provided uncurated.

The immunoSEQ Assay, a bias-controlled multiplex PCR, was used to amplify TCRbeta CDR3 regions from genomic DNA. In the paper's pipeline: Within the assay, amplification of reference gene primers was used to estimate how many nucleated cells each sample contained. To quantify the absolute abundance of each unique TCRbeta CDR3 rearrangement, sequence reads were collapsed and filtered. For each sample, productive Simpson clonality was calculated as the square root of Simpson's diversity index across productive rearrangements. TCRdb obtained this table from immuneACCESS and retained in-frame rearrangements with V and J assigned. These tables miss some clones; where compared with another copy, unresolved V genes account for less than half of the shortfall, and the remainder is unexplained. V, J and clone size reflect that table, while D and trimming were determined from the DNA. The sample data list a few hundred thousand clones, and over 80% of these were observed just once. Together, the top ten hold 4.5% to 5.5% of the sample.

Whole blood was collected in K2EDTA tubes by collaborating institutions according to the institutions' own protocols. Collaborator samples were shipped for TCRbeta analysis as frozen whole blood, isolated PBMCs, or DNA extracted from either sample type. The CDR3 measures 13 amino acids from cysteine to phenylalanine. The entry retains the CDR3 DNA only, 39 bases that are in frame from base 1. From a lookup of the germline V gene, CDR1 and CDR2 are KGHSH and LQKENI. V is clipped by 6 bases and J by 5 bases, and the sequence between their germline boundaries is 13 bases long. The sequencing input was peripheral blood. This chain is built from TRBV18 and TRBJ1-2; tentative D gene TRBD1, with 5 bases matching. The sequence derives from a human donor in a cohort sampled during active COVID-19. The nucleotides read TGTGCCAGCTCCTTCGGGGGGACTTATGGCTACACCTTC. Its coded protein is CASSFGGTYGYTF.